A single sample is the source of the 20 T cell receptor beta chains below, sequenced in a study of cytomegalovirus exposure and HLA in healthy donors. Assay used: immunoSEQ multiplex PCR; TCRdb lists only in-frame clones, some missing. The table includes hundreds of thousands of clones, roughly 89% detected once. Specimen: PBMCs. Receptors originate from a woman aged 18-35 years in good health and CMV-seronegative.

V and J are TRBV6-1 and TRBJ1-2; 7 bases line up with TRBD1. With 6 bases clipped from V and 8 bases from J, the junction kept 12 bases outside the gene matches. The CDR3 has 14 residues. CDR1 and CDR2 from the germline V gene are MNHNS and SASEGT. The CDR3 sequence is CASRSGTAQGGYTF. In DNA, the CDR3 is TGTGCCAGCAGGAGTGGGACAGCCCAAGGGGGCTACACCTTC.

This clone was observed a single time. The J gene is TRBJ2-2, the V gene TRBV27, with 9 nucleotides matching TRBD2. This CDR3 region has 13 residues. Unmatched junction bases numbered 4, after V lost 8 bases and J lost 6 bases. The germline CDR1 and CDR2 sequences are MNHEY and SMNVEV (reference sequence). The CDR3 region has the DNA TGTGCCAGCCGGACTAGCGTTCCCGGGGAGCTGTTTTTT. Its protein is CASRTSVPGELFF.

V gene TRBV9 combines with J gene TRBJ1-5; the D gene is possibly TRBD1 (5 bases). Germline assignment: CDR1 SGDLS and CDR2 YYNGEE. The CDR3 loop spans 15 amino acids. The V end lost 5 bases, the J end lost 4 bases, and 16 bases lay between the germline ends. The CDR3 DNA follows: TGTGCCAGCAGTATGGGGTCAGGGATGAATCAGCCCCAGCATTTT. Protein product: CASSMGSGMNQPQHF.

To note about this clone: Different DNA sequences within this sample yield the same CDR3. This chain joins TRBV18 and TRBJ2-7; D not resolved. There are 14 residues in the CDR3. Trimming removed 1 base from V and 0 bases from J, with 7 bases in between. Looked up from germline, CDR1 is KGHSH and CDR2 is LQKENI. The CDR3 loop is CASSPRQGSYEQYF. The CDR3 nucleotides read TGTGCCAGCTCACCACGACAAGGCTCCTACGAGCAGTACTTC.

V gene TRBV21-1 combines with J gene TRBJ2-3; TRBD2, the D gene given by the table, was not confirmed from the DNA. TRBV21-1 is classified as a pseudogene. This CDR3 contains 11 residues. In DNA, the CDR3 is TGTGCCAGCAGCTTTCGTTATACGCAGTATTTT. Amino acids: CASSFRYTQYF.

As DNA, the CDR3 is TGTGCCAGCATCCTCAACCGGGGCCAGGGGACCCTCCACTTT. Protein: CASILNRGQGTLHF. The chain couples TRBV6-1 to TRBJ1-6; tentatively, D is TRBD1 (6 bases). CDR1 and CDR2 (germline): MNHNS, SASEGT. The CDR3 is made up of 14 amino acids. The V and J ends lost 7 bases and 14 bases respectively, with 21 bases between them.

This rearrangement joins TRBV19 to TRBJ1-5, with TRBD1 matching 7 bases. The germline CDR1 and CDR2 sequences are LNHDA and SQIVND (reference sequence). V lost 6 bases and J lost 2; bases outside the gene matches: 13. This CDR3 comprises 17 residues. CDR3 sequence (DNA): TGTGCCAGTAGACTTCAAAACAGGGGCTTCGGCAATCAGCCCCAGCATTTT. Translated: CASRLQNRGFGNQPQHF.

This clone was found a few times. This chain connects TRBV2 to TRBJ1-2, with a tentative D call TRBD1 (5 bases). In germline, CDR1 is SNHLY, CDR2 FYNNEI. The CDR3 extends over 13 amino acids. The germline V and J ends were trimmed by 8 bases and 8 bases, with 18 bases remaining between them. The CDR3: CASRSGREQGYTF. DNA for the CDR3: TGTGCCAGCCGCTCAGGGAGGGAACAAGGCTACACCTTC.

The J gene is TRBJ2-1, the V gene TRBV11-1, with D tentatively TRBD2 (6 bases). The CDR3 length is 13 residues. V was cut by 5 bases and J by 8 bases, with 13 bases left in between. Germline assignment: CDR1 SGHAT and CDR2 FQDESV (reference sequence). The CDR3 region is CASSRELQDEQFF. Here the CDR3 DNA reads TGTGCCAGCAGCCGGGAGCTCCAGGATGAGCAGTTCTTC.

This chain joins TRBV29-1 and TRBJ2-3, with 16 bases aligning to TRBD2. J was trimmed by 1 base and V by 7 bases; bases with no gene match: 8. This CDR3 spans 17 amino acids. Germline V CDR1 and CDR2: SQVTM, ANQGSEA. CDR3 sequence: CSGSGTSGGARTDTQYF. DNA for the CDR3: TGCAGCGGGTCCGGGACTAGCGGGGGGGCCCGCACAGATACGCAGTATTTT.

This rearrangement joins TRBV9 to TRBJ1-1, with D possibly TRBD1 on 6 matching bases. Germline V lookup: CDR1 SGDLS, CDR2 YYNGEE. V was shortened by 4 bases and J by 8 bases, with 12 bases between the two germline ends. The CDR3 runs to 12 residues. CDR3 region: CASSPGTLEAFF. CDR3 in DNA: TGTGCCAGCAGCCCCGGGACACTCGAAGCTTTCTTT.

This clone was counted a single time. The rearrangement uses TRBV4-1 and TRBJ1-5; D unresolved. Germline V gene sequence: CDR1 MGHRA, CDR2 YSYEKL. The ends were cut back, 3 bases at V and 3 bases at J, with 9 bases in the middle. The CDR3 is 14 residues long. The CDR3 here is CASSQRHINQPQHF. CDR3 in DNA: TGCGCCAGCAGCCAGCGACACATCAATCAGCCCCAGCATTTT.

Comments on this clone: Other DNA sequences of this sample code for an identical CDR3. The chain is built from TRBV18 and TRBJ1-5, with D perhaps matching TRBD1 (6 bases). V lost 3 bases, J lost 3 bases, and 9 bases lay in between. Germline CDR1 reads KGHSH; CDR2 reads LQKENI. The CDR3 has 14 residues. DNA for the CDR3: TGTGCCAGCTCACCTTCAGGGGTCAATCAGCCCCAGCATTTT. Protein product: CASSPSGVNQPQHF. The full variable domain, in which reference TRBV18 and TRBJ1-5 provide the parts outside the CDR3, is NAGVMQNPRHLVRRRGQEARLRCSPMKGHSHVYWYRQLPEEGLKFMVYLQKENIIDESGMPKERFSAEFPKEGPSILRIQQVVRGDSAAYFCASSPSGVNQPQHFGDGTRLSIL.

The V call is TRBV7-9, the J call TRBJ2-7; D uncertain. Germline CDR1 reads SEHNR; CDR2 reads FQNEAQ (reference sequence). Trimming took off 4 bases at V and 2 bases at J, with 6 bases between the two ends. This CDR3 has 12 residues. The CDR3 loop reads CASSYLTYEQYF. The CDR3 DNA follows: TGTGCCAGCAGCTACCTAACCTACGAGCAGTACTTC.

The rearrangement joins TRBV28 to TRBJ2-1; 10 positions match TRBD2. The CDR3 sequence is 16 residues long. V dropped 5 bases and J dropped 2; count of bases not matched to a gene: 6. The germline CDR1 and CDR2 sequences are MDHEN and SYDVKM. CDR3 nucleotide sequence: TGTGCCAGCAGTGGGGTAGCGGGAGGCACCTACAATGAGCAGTTCTTC. Translated: CASSGVAGGTYNEQFF.

The rearrangement uses TRBV5-1 and TRBJ2-7; 7 bases align to TRBD1. Per germline, CDR1 SGHRS and CDR2 YFSETQ. This CDR3 has 16 amino acids. V dropped 0 bases and J dropped 2; count of bases not matched to a gene: 8. CDR3 protein: CASSLGDRELPYEQYF. CDR3 nucleotide sequence: TGCGCCAGCAGCTTGGGAGACAGGGAATTACCCTACGAGCAGTACTTC.

The CDR3 protein is CASSRVTRVVGYNEQFF. The CDR3 nucleotides read TGTGCCAGCTCACGGGTCACCAGGGTGGTCGGCTACAATGAGCAGTTCTTC. The V call is TRBV18, the J call TRBJ2-1, with a tentative D call TRBD1 (5 bases). V was pared by 4 bases and J by 3 bases, with 19 bases between. The length of the CDR3 is 17 residues. CDR1 and CDR2 from the germline V gene are KGHSH and LQKENI.

The chain employs TRBV10-3 and TRBJ1-1; 8 bases map to TRBD1. From germline, CDR1 is ENHRY and CDR2 SYGVKD. This CDR3 is 13 amino acids long. V was clipped by 6 bases and J by 3 bases; unmatched bases: 3. The CDR3 loop reads CAIRGQADTEAFF. The CDR3 DNA sequence: TGTGCCATCAGGGGACAGGCGGACACTGAAGCTTTCTTT.

The chain is built from TRBV5-1 and TRBJ1-2, with D perhaps matching TRBD1 (5 bases). From germline, CDR1 is SGHRS and CDR2 YFSETQ. The CDR3 spans 13 residues. V was shortened by 6 bases and J by 6 bases, with 15 bases between the two germline ends. In DNA form, the CDR3 reads TGCGCCAGCACGAATCCAGGGCTGGATGGCTACACCTTC. This gives the protein CASTNPGLDGYTF.

The CDR3 sequence: CASSGQGARQPQHF. The DNA of the CDR3 is TGTGCCAGCAGTGGACAGGGGGCGCGTCAGCCCCAGCATTTT. The chain carries TRBV6-1 and TRBJ1-5, with 10 nucleotides matching TRBD1. Germline CDR1 and CDR2: MNHNS and SASEGT. V lost 4 bases, J lost 6 bases, and 3 bases stayed unmatched. The CDR3 is 14 amino acids.